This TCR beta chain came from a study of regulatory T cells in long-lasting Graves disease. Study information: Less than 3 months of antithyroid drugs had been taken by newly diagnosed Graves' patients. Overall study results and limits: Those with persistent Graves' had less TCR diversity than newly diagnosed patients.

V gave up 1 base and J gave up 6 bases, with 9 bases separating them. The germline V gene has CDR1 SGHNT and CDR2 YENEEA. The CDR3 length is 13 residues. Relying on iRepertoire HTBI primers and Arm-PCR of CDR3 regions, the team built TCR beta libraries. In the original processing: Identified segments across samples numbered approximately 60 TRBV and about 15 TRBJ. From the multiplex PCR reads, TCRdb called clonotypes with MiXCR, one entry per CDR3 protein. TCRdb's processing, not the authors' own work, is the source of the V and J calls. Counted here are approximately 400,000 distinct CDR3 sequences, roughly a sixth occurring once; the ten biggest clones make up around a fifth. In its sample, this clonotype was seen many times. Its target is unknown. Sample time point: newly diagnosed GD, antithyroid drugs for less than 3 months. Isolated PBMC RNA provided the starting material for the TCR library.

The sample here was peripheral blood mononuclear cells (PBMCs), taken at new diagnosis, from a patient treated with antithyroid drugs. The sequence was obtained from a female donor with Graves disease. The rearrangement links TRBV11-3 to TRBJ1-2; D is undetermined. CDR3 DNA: TGTGCCAGCAGCTTAGGTTTCGGGGATGGCTACACCTTC. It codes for CASSLGFGDGYTF.